This T cell receptor (beta chain) derives from a study of PD-1 blockade in mismatch repair-deficient tumors. Overall study: Patients had eleven to twelve mismatch repair-deficient cancer types, all previously treated and progressing.

TCR sequencing covered a few patients who responded to pembrolizumab. The CDR3 spans 15 residues. Germline V gives CDR1 LGHNA, CDR2 YNFKEQ. V was pared by 1 base and J by 4 bases, with 13 bases between. Of note for this clone: The antigen is unknown.

TCRdb keeps only in-frame clones here, not all; method: immunoSEQ multiplex PCR. The sample contains under 40,000 clones, around four fifths of which appear only once. Broader study findings: Tumor-resident clones, often absent from pretreatment blood, expanded after pembrolizumab and then contracted.

The receptor was isolated from an adult with mismatch repair-deficient cancer. The rearrangement joins TRBV4-2 to TRBJ1-1; D is unresolved. The material was PBMCs, obtained less than 40 weeks after starting pembrolizumab. The DNA for the CDR3 is TGTGCCAGCAGCCAAGCACCGCAAACGGGCACTGAAGCTTTCTTT. Its translation: CASSQAPQTGTEAFF.